The 2 T cell receptor beta chains below were found in one sample sequenced in a study of OX40 agonist ivuxolimab in advanced cancers. Sequencing was performed with immunoSEQ multiplex PCR; in TCRdb, only in-frame clones are kept and a portion is missing. This sample has about 6,300 clones, with less than 85% found just once. Sequences were derived from CD4+ or CD8+ T cells sorted from blood, sampled in a trial of the OX40 agonist ivuxolimab. Receptors were obtained from an adult with an advanced solid tumor such as melanoma, head and neck, liver or kidney cancer.

Sample share makes this clone medium-sized (0.01 to 0.1%). This chain links TRBV2 with TRBJ2-7; D gene unclear. This CDR3 is built from 10 residues. Trimming took 6 bases from V and 6 from J, leaving 6 bases between them. The germline CDR1 and CDR2 sequences are SNHLY and FYNNEI. The CDR3 here is CASSAREQYF. CDR3 nucleotides: TGTGCCAGCAGCGCTCGCGAGCAGTACTTC.

This sequence joins TRBV11-3 and TRBJ2-5; 11 bases align to TRBD2. Germline loops: CDR1 SGHNT, CDR2 YENEEA. This CDR3 is 18 amino acids long. V lost 1 base to trimming and J lost 5 bases; unmatched junction nucleotides: 12. CDR3 coding DNA: TGTGCCAGCAGCTTAGTGCGGCTGTGGCTAGCGGGGGGTGAGACCCAGTACTTC. Its protein is CASSLVRLWLAGGETQYF.